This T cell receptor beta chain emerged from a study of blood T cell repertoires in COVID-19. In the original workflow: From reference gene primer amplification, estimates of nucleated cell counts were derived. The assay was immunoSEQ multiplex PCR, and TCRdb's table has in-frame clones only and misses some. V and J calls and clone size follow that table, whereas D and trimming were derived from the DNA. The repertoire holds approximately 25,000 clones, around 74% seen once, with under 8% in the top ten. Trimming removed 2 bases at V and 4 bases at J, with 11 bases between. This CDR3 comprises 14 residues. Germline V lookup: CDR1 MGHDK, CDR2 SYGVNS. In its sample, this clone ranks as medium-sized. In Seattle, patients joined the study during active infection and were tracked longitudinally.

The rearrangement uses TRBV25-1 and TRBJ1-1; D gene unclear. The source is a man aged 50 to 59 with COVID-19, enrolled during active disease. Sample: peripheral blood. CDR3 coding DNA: TGTGCCAGCAGTGAAATTGAGGTCGGCACTGAAGCTTTCTTT. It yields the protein CASSEIEVGTEAFF.